This T cell receptor (beta chain) was found in a study of T-cell reconstitution after alpha-beta-depleted transplantation in children. The TCRbeta library incorporated unique molecular identifiers. TCRdb re-analysed the PCR reads in MiXCR, keeping a single row per CDR3 protein. The sample has around 410,000 distinct CDR3 sequences; 11% are singletons. The CDR3 contains 15 residues. V lost 1 base and J lost 5, with 12 bases in between. Germline V CDR1 and CDR2: SGHRS, YFSETQ. The J gene is TRBJ2-2, the V gene TRBV5-1; D assignment may be TRBD1 or TRBD2 (5 bases each). The TCR sequence derives from a human donor who donated a stem cell graft to a child with acute myeloid leukemia. The sequencing used PBMCs from the stem cell graft donor, collected from the stem cell graft. CDR3 sequence reads: CASSLSGQTTGELFF. The CDR3 DNA reads as TGCGCCAGCAGCTTGAGCGGACAAACGACCGGGGAGCTGTTTTTT.